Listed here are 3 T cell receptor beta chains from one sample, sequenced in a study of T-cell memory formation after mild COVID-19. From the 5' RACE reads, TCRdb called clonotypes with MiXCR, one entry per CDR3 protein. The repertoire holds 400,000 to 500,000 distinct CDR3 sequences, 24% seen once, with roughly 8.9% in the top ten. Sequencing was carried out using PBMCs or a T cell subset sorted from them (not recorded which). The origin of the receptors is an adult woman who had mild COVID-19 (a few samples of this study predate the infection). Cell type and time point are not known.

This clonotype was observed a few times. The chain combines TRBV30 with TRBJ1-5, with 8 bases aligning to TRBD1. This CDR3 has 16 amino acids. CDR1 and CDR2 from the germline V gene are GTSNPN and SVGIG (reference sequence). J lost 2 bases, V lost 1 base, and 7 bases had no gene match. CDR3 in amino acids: CAWSGVGTGGNQPQHF. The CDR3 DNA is TGTGCCTGGAGTGGGGTAGGGACAGGAGGCAATCAGCCCCAGCATTTT.

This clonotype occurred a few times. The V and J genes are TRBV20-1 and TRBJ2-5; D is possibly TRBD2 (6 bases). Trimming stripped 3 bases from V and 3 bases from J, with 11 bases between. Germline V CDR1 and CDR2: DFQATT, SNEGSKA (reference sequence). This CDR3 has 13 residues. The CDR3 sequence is CSARDAGKETQYF. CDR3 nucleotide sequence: TGCAGTGCTAGGGACGCGGGGAAAGAGACCCAGTACTTC.

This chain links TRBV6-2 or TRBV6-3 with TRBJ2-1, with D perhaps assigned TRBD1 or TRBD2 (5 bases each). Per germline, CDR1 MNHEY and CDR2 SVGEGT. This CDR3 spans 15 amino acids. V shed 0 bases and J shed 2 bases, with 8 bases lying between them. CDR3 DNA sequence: TGTGCCAGCAGTTACTCCGGGACCGCCTACAATGAGCAGTTCTTC. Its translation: CASSYSGTAYNEQFF.